A single sample is the source of the 9 T cell receptor beta chains below, sequenced in a study of cytomegalovirus exposure and HLA in healthy donors. The PCR was carried out with 60 Vbeta primers and 13 Jbeta primers. The protocol was immunoSEQ multiplex PCR, while the TCRdb copy is restricted to in-frame clones and leaves out a portion. The table lists roughly 180,000 clones, almost 85% of them singletons. The sequencing sample was made of PBMCs. These receptor sequences come from a man aged 30-40 years in good health and CMV-seronegative.

This clone came up a few times. The chain recombines TRBV7-9 with TRBJ1-5, with TRBD1 as a possible D gene (5 bases). The CDR3 spans 14 residues. V lost 4 bases to trimming and J lost 0 bases, with 7 bases between them. In germline, CDR1 is SEHNR, CDR2 FQNEAQ (reference sequence). As DNA, the CDR3 is TGTGCCAGCAGCTACGGGGGTAGCAATCAGCCCCAGCATTTT. Protein sequence: CASSYGGSNQPQHF.

The rearrangement uses TRBV7-8 and TRBJ2-7; 8 nucleotides align to TRBD2. Germline loops: CDR1 SGHVS, CDR2 FQNEAQ. Trimming cost V 5 bases and J 4 bases; bases outside gene matches: 7. The CDR3 loop spans 14 amino acids. The CDR3 coding sequence is TGTGCCAGCAGCCTCAACCAGCGGGGGTACGAGCAGTACTTC. Its translation: CASSLNQRGYEQYF.

The chain carries TRBV5-8 and TRBJ2-1, with a weak D call TRBD1 (6 bases). The V end was cut by 10 bases, the J end by 0 bases, with 17 bases between. The CDR3 has 15 residues. Germline CDR1 and CDR2: SGHTS and YDEGEE. The CDR3 bases are TGTGCCCTTCAATTCCGGGACACCTCCTACAATGAGCAGTTCTTC. Protein sequence: CALQFRDTSYNEQFF.

The genes are TRBV30 and TRBJ2-7; weak D call: TRBD2 (7 bases). The CDR3 sequence is 15 residues long. Trimming cost V 4 bases and J 0 bases, with 16 bases left between them. CDR1 and CDR2 (germline): GTSNPN, SVGIG (reference sequence). The CDR3 sequence is CAWNGGLADSYEQYF. For the CDR3, the DNA is TGTGCCTGGAACGGGGGGCTAGCCGACTCCTACGAGCAGTACTTC.

This chain joins TRBV2 and TRBJ2-2; D uncertain. V was trimmed by 6 bases and J by 5 bases, leaving 4 bases between them. Germline loops: CDR1 SNHLY, CDR2 FYNNEI. The CDR3 has 11 residues. The CDR3 here is CASRRTGELFF. The CDR3 DNA is TGTGCCAGCAGACGGACCGGGGAGCTGTTTTTT.

The gene calls are TRBV29-1 and TRBJ1-3, with D possibly being TRBD1 (6 bases). Trimming cost V 4 bases and J 1 base, with 11 bases left between them. The CDR3 covers 14 residues. CDR1 and CDR2 from the germline V gene are SQVTM and ANQGSEA. CDR3 amino acids: CSVGTDHSGNTIYF. The CDR3 DNA follows: TGCAGCGTTGGGACAGATCATTCTGGAAACACCATATATTTT.

J is TRBJ1-2 and V is TRBV10-2; possibly TRBD1 for D (6 bases). Trimming took off 2 bases at V and 3 bases at J, with 19 bases between the two ends. Germline V lookup: CDR1 WSHSY, CDR2 SAAADI. The CDR3 totals 17 residues. As DNA, the CDR3 is TGCGCCAGCAGTGAGACATCCAGGGGATCCAGGGACTATGGCTACACCTTC. Translated: CASSETSRGSRDYGYTF.

J is TRBJ2-2 and V is TRBV28; the D gene is possibly TRBD1 (5 bases). Germline loops: CDR1 MDHEN, CDR2 SYDVKM. The CDR3 extends over 14 amino acids. Deletions cut 6 bases from V and 7 bases from J, with 15 bases between. For the CDR3, the DNA is TGTGCCAGCAGCAACTTGGGGCAGATCGGGGAGCTGTTTTTT. Its protein is CASSNLGQIGELFF.

This clone was detected only a few times. V and J are TRBV7-9 and TRBJ2-7; 10 bases are a match to TRBD2. J was trimmed by 4 bases and V by 5 bases; bases with no gene match: 2. Germline CDR1 reads SEHNR; CDR2 reads FQNEAQ (reference sequence). This CDR3 contains 13 residues. CDR3 DNA sequence: TGTGCCAGCAGCCAGACTAGCGGGTACGAGCAGTACTTC. Protein: CASSQTSGYEQYF.